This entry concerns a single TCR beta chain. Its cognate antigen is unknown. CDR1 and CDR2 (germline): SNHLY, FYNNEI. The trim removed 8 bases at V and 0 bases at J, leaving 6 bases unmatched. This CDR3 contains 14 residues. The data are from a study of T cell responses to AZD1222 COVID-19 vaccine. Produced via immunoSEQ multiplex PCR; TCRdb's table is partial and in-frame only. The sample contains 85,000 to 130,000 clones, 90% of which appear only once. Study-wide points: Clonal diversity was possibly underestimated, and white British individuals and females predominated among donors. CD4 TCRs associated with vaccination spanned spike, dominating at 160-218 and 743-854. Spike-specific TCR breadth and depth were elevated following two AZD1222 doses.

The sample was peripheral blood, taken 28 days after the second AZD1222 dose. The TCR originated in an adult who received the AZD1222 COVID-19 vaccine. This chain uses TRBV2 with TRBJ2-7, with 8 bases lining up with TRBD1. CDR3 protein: CASRTGTGSYEQYF. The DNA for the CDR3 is TGTGCCAGCCGGACCGGGACAGGCTCCTACGAGCAGTACTTC. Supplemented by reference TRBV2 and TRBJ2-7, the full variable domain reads EPEVTQTPSHQVTQMGQEVILRCVPISNHLYFYWYRQILGQKVEFLVSFYNNEISEKSEIFDDQFSVERPDGSNFTLKIRSTKLEDSAMYFCASRTGTGSYEQYFGPGTRLTVT.